A single sample is the source of the 2 T cell receptor beta chains below, sequenced in a study of blood T cells in healthy people across ages. Through a sample-barcoded 5' primer and a J-beta primer mix, a second PCR was run for 7 to 11 cycles. TCRdb reprocessed the 5' RACE reads via MiXCR and lists one record per CDR3 protein. The sample contains 1.5 million to 2 million distinct CDR3 sequences, 40% to 55% of which appear only once. The source material was blood. These receptors all stem from a woman in her 40s in good health.

The gene calls are TRBV29-1 and TRBJ2-1; 8 nucleotides line up with TRBD2. Germline assignment: CDR1 SQVTM and CDR2 ANQGSEA. There are 14 residues in the CDR3. V trimming: 7 bases; J trimming: 1 base; junction bases outside the gene matches: 6. The CDR3 loop is CSGGERGSYNEQFF. CDR3 in DNA: TGCAGCGGGGGTGAGCGGGGGTCCTACAATGAGCAGTTCTTC.

V is TRBV2 and J is TRBJ2-5; D unresolved. This CDR3 is built from 15 residues. Per the germline V gene, CDR1 is SNHLY and CDR2 is FYNNEI. Trimming removed 6 bases from V and 3 bases from J, with 17 bases in between. The CDR3 DNA follows: TGTGCCAGCAGCCCCATAGAGTCGCATAAAGAGACCCAGTACTTC. Protein product: CASSPIESHKETQYF.